Included here is one TCR beta chain sequence, with context. Its antigen is still unknown. TCRdb re-analysed the 5' RACE reads in MiXCR, keeping a single row per CDR3 protein. This table has hundreds of thousands of distinct CDR3 sequences, 9% to 15% appearing once. These data belong to a study of T cells after yellow fever vaccination. The wider study: Low-cell-number fractions underwent preparation using SMART-Seq v4 Ultra Low Input.

General study points: Weaker overall, the secondary response nonetheless peaked faster (day 5 versus 15). Across the CD4 and CD8 compartments, a small share of clonotypes was present in both. Contamination of FACS-sorted repertoires by abundant clonotypes from the bulk population could occur.

Trimming shortened V by 5 bases and J by 9 bases, and 9 bases separated the two germline ends. Looked up from germline, CDR1 is SGHDT and CDR2 is YYEEEE. This CDR3 has 11 residues. The source material was PBMCs, sampled on the day of the yellow fever booster vaccination. V gene TRBV5-6 combines with J gene TRBJ2-1; D is undetermined. The TCR comes from a man aged 25-40 years who received the YFV17D yellow fever vaccine. The CDR3 sequence is CASRGFREQFF. CDR3 DNA: TGTGCCAGCAGAGGTTTTCGTGAGCAGTTCTTC.